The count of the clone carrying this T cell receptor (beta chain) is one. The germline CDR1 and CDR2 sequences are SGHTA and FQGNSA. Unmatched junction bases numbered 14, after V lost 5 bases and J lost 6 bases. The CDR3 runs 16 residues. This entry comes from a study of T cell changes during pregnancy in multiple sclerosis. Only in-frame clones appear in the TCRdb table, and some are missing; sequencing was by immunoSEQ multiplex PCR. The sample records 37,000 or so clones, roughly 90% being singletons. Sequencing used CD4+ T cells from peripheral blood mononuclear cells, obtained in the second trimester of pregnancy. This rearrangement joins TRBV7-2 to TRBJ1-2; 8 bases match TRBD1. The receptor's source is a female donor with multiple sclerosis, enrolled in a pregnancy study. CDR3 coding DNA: TGTGCCAGCAGCGCCAAGACAGGGGACCGGTGGAATGGCTACACCTTC. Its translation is CASSAKTGDRWNGYTF.